The next 21 T cell receptor beta chains were all read from a single sample in a study of CXCR3-negative and CXCR3-positive naive CD8 T cells. UMI labels and 5' RACE were used to prepare the TRB cDNA libraries. TCRdb re-called the 5' RACE reads and catalogs CDR3 proteins one per entry, DNA excluded. This sample contains about 130,000 distinct CDR3 sequences. Sequencing was performed on naive CXCR3- CD8+ T cells from blood. The sample's subset: CD45RO-CCR7+CD27+CD95- naive CD8+ T cells lacking CXCR3 (TNR3-). The receptors stem from a human donor in good health. Some clones in this sample may be carry-over from other donors' samples.

This chain uses TRBV12-3 or TRBV12-4 with TRBJ1-5; TCRdb lists TRBD1, though no DNA is available to test this call. The CDR3 consists of 15 residues. The CDR3 sequence: CASSTGGGRNQPQHF.

The J gene is TRBJ2-7, the V gene TRBV20-1; TCRdb's D call of TRBD1 is untestable without DNA. CDR3 length equals 11 residues. Germline V CDR1 and CDR2: DFQATT, SNEGSKA (reference sequence). The CDR3 here is CSANPGQVQYF.

The chain uses TRBV20-1 and TRBJ2-1; absent DNA, TCRdb's TRBD1 call cannot be checked. Germline V lookup: CDR1 DFQATT, CDR2 SNEGSKA (reference sequence). This CDR3 spans 16 amino acids. The CDR3 loop reads CSAYRAGGSSYNEQFF.

The chain combines TRBV7-3 with TRBJ2-3; TCRdb proposes TRBD2, but this gene call is untestable without DNA. The CDR3 runs to 15 residues. Germline CDR1 reads SGHTA; CDR2 reads FQGTGA. The CDR3 sequence is CASSSSGVGSDTQYF.

The rearrangement links TRBV12-3 or TRBV12-4 to TRBJ1-1; lacking DNA, the TRBD1 call made by TCRdb goes unchecked. CDR3 length: 13 amino acids. Here the CDR3 reads CASTSLTGTEAFF.

V and J are TRBV5-1 and TRBJ1-1. The CDR3 consists of 16 residues. CDR1 and CDR2 (germline): SGHRS, YFSETQ. The CDR3: CASSLLGTSVNTEAFF.

The chain carries TRBV7-6 and TRBJ2-3; TCRdb calls TRBD1, which cannot be checked without DNA. Looked up from germline, CDR1 is SGHVS and CDR2 is FNYEAQ. The CDR3 length is 14 residues. The CDR3 protein is CASSWLGGTDTQYF.

The rearrangement uses TRBV21-1 and TRBJ2-5; TCRdb's D call, TRBD1, is unchecked because there is no DNA. TRBV21-1 is a recognized pseudogene. The CDR3 runs to 22 residues. This CDR3 reads CASSNHRLRGPRGYGGGETQYF.

The gene calls are TRBV7-9 and TRBJ2-1. The CDR3 runs to 14 residues. Germline loops: CDR1 SEHNR, CDR2 FQNEAQ (reference sequence). The CDR3 sequence is CASSLVGLNNEQFF.

The rearrangement uses TRBV9 and TRBJ2-5; the D call of TRBD1 rests on TCRdb alone, since no DNA is present to check it. Germline V CDR1 and CDR2: SGDLS, YYNGEE. The CDR3 loop spans 18 amino acids. CDR3 protein: CASSHGIGQGHPQETQYF.

The J gene is TRBJ2-7, the V gene TRBV29-1; TCRdb names TRBD1, which stays unverified in the absence of DNA. There are 12 residues in the CDR3. CDR1 is SQVTM and CDR2 is ANQGSEA in the germline V gene. CDR3 sequence: CSGGQGAYEQYF.

This chain joins TRBV7-2 and TRBJ2-7; TCRdb gives TRBD2 as the D gene, but with no DNA this cannot be confirmed. The CDR3 covers 14 residues. CDR1 SGHTA and CDR2 FQGNSA come from the germline V gene. The CDR3: CASSVPTSNYEQYF.

The chain is built from TRBV7-8 and TRBJ2-1. Germline V lookup: CDR1 SGHVS, CDR2 FQNEAQ. The CDR3 spans 15 residues. This chain's CDR3 is CASSLVVGLYNEQFF. Full variable domain (missing parts from reference TRBV7-8 and TRBJ2-1): GAGVSQSPRYKVAKRGQDVALRCDPISGHVSLFWYQQALGQGPEFLTYFQNEAQLDKSGLPSDRFFAERPEGSVSTLKIQRTQQEDSAVYLCASSLVVGLYNEQFFGPGTRLTVL.

The CDR3 region is CASSLYTSEADNEQFF. The chain employs TRBV7-9 and TRBJ2-1; as DNA is missing, the TRBD2 call by TCRdb cannot be tested. This CDR3 region has 16 residues. Looked up from germline, CDR1 is SEHNR and CDR2 is FQNEAQ (reference sequence).

The rearrangement uses TRBV29-1 and TRBJ2-3; TCRdb reports TRBD1, a call that lacks DNA to check it against. CDR1 and CDR2 from the germline V gene are SQVTM and ANQGSEA. The CDR3 has 17 amino acids. CDR3 sequence: CSVEASPWGYGTDTQYF.

This chain uses TRBV13 with TRBJ1-6; TCRdb selects TRBD1, and the lack of DNA leaves this call unchecked. Germline CDR1 is PRHDT and CDR2 is FYEKMQ (reference sequence). The CDR3 contains 15 residues. The CDR3 spells CASSSRGQGFSPLHF.

The chain is built from TRBV7-9 and TRBJ2-1; without DNA, the TCRdb call of TRBD2 cannot be checked. This CDR3 region has 11 residues. Germline CDR1 and CDR2: SEHNR and FQNEAQ (reference sequence). CDR3 region: CAGDFYNEQFF.

This CDR3 reads CSVWGHPYNEQFF. The gene calls are TRBV29-1 and TRBJ2-1; TCRdb's D gene call, TRBD1, goes unchecked for lack of DNA. The germline V gene has CDR1 SQVTM and CDR2 ANQGSEA. The CDR3 extends over 13 amino acids.

The rearrangement joins TRBV29-1 to TRBJ2-6; without DNA, the TCRdb call of TRBD1 cannot be checked. This CDR3 region has 14 residues. Looked up from germline, CDR1 is SQVTM and CDR2 is ANQGSEA. CDR3 protein: CSVEDRDGANVLTF.

Here the CDR3 reads CASSQDTYNEQFF. The rearrangement joins TRBV19 to TRBJ2-1; TCRdb lists TRBD1, though no DNA is available to test this call. This CDR3 is 13 amino acids long. Germline V gene lookup returns CDR1 LNHDA and CDR2 SQIVND (reference sequence).

CDR3 amino acids: CSVEDYETFPNYGYTF. This chain uses TRBV29-1 with TRBJ1-2. CDR3 length: 16 amino acids. The germline gives CDR1 SQVTM, CDR2 ANQGSEA. The complete variable domain, with remaining parts taken from reference TRBV29-1 and TRBJ1-2, reads SAVISQKPSRDICQRGTSLTIQCQVDSQVTMMFWYRQQPGQSLTLIATANQGSEATYESGFVIDKFPISRPNLTFSTLTVSNMSPEDSSIYLCSVEDYETFPNYGYTFGSGTRLTVV.